The 29 T cell receptor beta chains reported below all come from one sample, sequenced in a study of cytomegalovirus exposure and HLA in healthy donors. The PCR made use of 60 Vbeta and 13 Jbeta primers. Libraries were prepared by immunoSEQ multiplex PCR; TCRdb keeps only in-frame clonotypes and omits some of them. Among over 150,000 clones listed, about three quarters were seen once. The source material was PBMCs. The receptors were gathered from a woman aged 55 to 70 in good health and CMV-seropositive.

The CDR3 DNA is TGTGCCAGCAGTGAGGGAGGGACATCCCAGCATTTT. Translated: CASSEGGTSQHF. The rearrangement uses TRBV2 and TRBJ1-5; tentative D call: TRBD1 (6 bases). Germline values: CDR1 SNHLY, CDR2 FYNNEI. The CDR3 runs 12 residues. Trimming left V 3 bases short and J 11 bases short, with 11 bases between.

V gene TRBV28 combines with J gene TRBJ1-2; the D is unclear. This CDR3 spans 14 amino acids. CDR1 is MDHEN, CDR2 SYDVKM, per germline. The V and J ends lost 3 bases and 1 base respectively, with 9 bases between them. The CDR3 loop is CASSFGGVNYGYTF. The CDR3 DNA follows: TGTGCCAGCAGTTTTGGCGGGGTTAACTATGGCTACACCTTC.

The chain is built from TRBV30 and TRBJ2-7; D is unclear. The CDR3 loop spans 14 amino acids. Trimming took off 0 bases at V and 6 bases at J, with 15 bases between the two ends. Per germline, CDR1 GTSNPN and CDR2 SVGIG (reference sequence). This CDR3 reads CAWSVGPPAGEQYF. The CDR3 DNA follows: TGTGCCTGGAGTGTGGGCCCCCCGGCAGGCGAGCAGTACTTC.

In this sample, this clone turned up a few times. The rearrangement uses TRBV29-1 and TRBJ2-2; no firm D call. There are 12 residues in the CDR3. The germline V gene has CDR1 SQVTM and CDR2 ANQGSEA. Trimming stripped 1 base from V and 4 bases from J, with 4 bases between. CDR3 residues: CSVEGSTGELFF. For the CDR3, the DNA is TGCAGCGTTGAAGGGAGCACCGGGGAGCTGTTTTTT.

V usage is TRBV6-6 and J usage is TRBJ1-6; no reliable D call. The germline CDR1 and CDR2 sequences are MNHNY and SVGAGI (reference sequence). V was cut by 10 bases and J by 0 bases, with 13 bases left in between. This CDR3 contains 15 residues. The CDR3 sequence is CATWERSSYNSPLHF. CDR3 sequence (DNA): TGTGCCACTTGGGAGCGGAGCTCCTATAATTCACCCCTCCACTTT.

The genes are TRBV5-1 and TRBJ2-7, with 11 bases lining up with TRBD2. After removal of 0 bases from V and 2 bases from J, the junction contained 4 bases not matched to a gene. Germline CDR1 reads SGHRS; CDR2 reads YFSETQ. The CDR3 is made up of 16 amino acids. The CDR3 DNA sequence: TGCGCCAGCAGCTTGGGACTAGCGGGGCTCACCTACGAGCAGTACTTC. Amino acids: CASSLGLAGLTYEQYF.

This chain joins TRBV7-3 and TRBJ2-5; tentative D call: TRBD2 (5 bases). There are 15 residues in the CDR3. Germline CDR1 SGHTA, CDR2 FQGTGA. The V end lost 5 bases, the J end lost 2 bases, and 15 bases lay between the germline ends. Here the CDR3 DNA reads TGTGCCAGCAGCCCTTCGGGGAACCTTCAAGAGACCCAGTACTTC. Translated, it gives CASSPSGNLQETQYF.

This rearrangement joins TRBV29-1 to TRBJ2-3, with D possibly being TRBD1 (5 bases). Between the trimmed V and J ends, which lost 0 bases and 2 bases, there was a span of 9 bases. Germline V CDR1 and CDR2: SQVTM, ANQGSEA. The CDR3 spans 14 residues. CDR3 amino acids: CSVEDYRYTDTQYF. The DNA of the CDR3 is TGCAGCGTTGAAGACTACAGGTACACAGATACGCAGTATTTT.

This chain connects TRBV6-1 to TRBJ1-2; D is unclear. The CDR3 totals 13 residues. From germline, CDR1 is MNHNS and CDR2 SASEGT. V lost 1 base and J 8 bases, leaving 11 bases between the germline ends. CDR3 loop: CASSEGRSVGYTF. The CDR3 DNA reads TGTGCCAGCAGTGAAGGGAGGTCGGTAGGCTACACCTTC.

J is TRBJ2-5 and V is TRBV5-1, with TRBD2 matching over 8 bases. Germline V gives CDR1 SGHRS, CDR2 YFSETQ. The CDR3 totals 18 residues. J was trimmed by 0 bases and V by 0 bases; bases with no gene match: 10. The CDR3 coding sequence is TGCGCCAGCAGCTTGGACCCCAGGAGCGGGGGCTACCAAGAGACCCAGTACTTC. This translates into CASSLDPRSGGYQETQYF.

This rearrangement joins TRBV6-1 to TRBJ1-5; 12 nucleotides align to TRBD1. The CDR3 extends over 14 amino acids. Germline V gene lookup returns CDR1 MNHNS and CDR2 SASEGT. After removal of 7 bases from V and 6 bases from J, the junction contained 4 bases not matched to a gene. The CDR3 region is CASMGQGAGQPQHF. The CDR3 nucleotides read TGTGCCAGCATGGGACAGGGGGCAGGTCAGCCCCAGCATTTT.

The gene calls are TRBV19 and TRBJ1-2; TRBD1 matches 9 bases. Trimming removed 4 bases from V and 4 bases from J; junction bases left unmatched: 7. From germline, CDR1 is LNHDA and CDR2 SQIVND (reference sequence). The CDR3 sequence is 15 residues long. The CDR3 here is CASSTTGGASYGYTF. As DNA, the CDR3 is TGTGCCAGTAGTACTACAGGGGGCGCCTCCTATGGCTACACCTTC.

The chain joins TRBV6-5 to TRBJ2-1; 10 positions match TRBD1. The trim removed 6 bases at V and 8 bases at J, leaving 4 bases unmatched. CDR1 and CDR2 from the germline V gene are MNHEY and SVGAGI. The CDR3 runs to 13 residues. CDR3 protein: CASRGQGSHEQFF. The CDR3 nucleotides are TGTGCCAGCAGGGGACAGGGGAGTCATGAGCAGTTCTTC.

The rearrangement links TRBV18 to TRBJ2-7, with 10 bases lining up with TRBD1. The CDR3 runs 14 residues. Germline V gene sequence: CDR1 KGHSH, CDR2 LQKENI. V lost 4 bases and J lost 5; bases outside the gene matches: 5. The CDR3 sequence is CASSRGTGADEQYF. In DNA form, the CDR3 reads TGTGCCAGCTCACGCGGGACAGGGGCCGACGAGCAGTACTTC.

A note on this clone: An end of the junction does not agree with germline; a read error may underlie this. This sequence joins TRBV28 and TRBJ1-2, with D possibly TRBD1 on 6 matching bases. Per germline, CDR1 MDHEN and CDR2 SYDVKM. This CDR3 is 12 amino acids long. The CDR3 DNA sequence: TGTGCCAGCAGTTTGCGAGGACAGTGCCGCGCCTTC. Translation gives CASSLRGQCRAF.

The table lists this clone with a count of one. The chain is built from TRBV18 and TRBJ2-1; TRBD2 matches at 12 bases. From germline, CDR1 is KGHSH and CDR2 LQKENI. The CDR3 runs 16 residues. Unmatched junction bases numbered 7, after V lost 3 bases and J lost 7 bases. CDR3 DNA: TGTGCCAGCTCACCGCCTAGCGGGAGGGCCGCTAATGAGCAGTTCTTC. Its translation is CASSPPSGRAANEQFF.

The table lists this clone with many counts. The chain carries TRBV7-9 and TRBJ1-1; no clear D gene. V gave up 2 bases and J gave up 3 bases, with 4 bases separating them. From germline, CDR1 is SEHNR and CDR2 FQNEAQ (reference sequence). CDR3 length equals 12 residues. The DNA for the CDR3 is TGTGCCAGCAGCTTATCGGACACTGAAGCTTTCTTT. This gives the protein CASSLSDTEAFF.

The chain combines TRBV30 with TRBJ1-5, with TRBD1 identical over 8 bases. V lost 4 bases to trimming and J lost 7 bases; unmatched junction nucleotides: 6. The CDR3 has 13 residues. The V gene's germline CDR1 is GTSNPN and CDR2 SVGIG (reference sequence). The CDR3 is CAWTGGDGQPQHF. Written as DNA, the CDR3 is TGTGCCTGGACAGGGGGCGACGGACAGCCCCAGCATTTT.

This sequence joins TRBV28 and TRBJ1-4; 10 bases are a match to TRBD1. Germline-derived CDR1 and CDR2 are MDHEN and SYDVKM. There are 15 residues in the CDR3. Losses at the gene ends were 4 bases for V and 7 bases for J; bases not matched to a gene: 6. CDR3 amino acids: CASSSSGTGAEKLFF. For the CDR3, the DNA is TGTGCCAGCAGTTCCTCCGGGACAGGGGCTGAAAAACTGTTTTTT.

This clone was observed a handful of times. The genes are TRBV6-1 and TRBJ1-1; D might be TRBD1 (6 bases). V lost 6 bases, J lost 1 base, and 12 bases lay in between. Looked up from germline, CDR1 is MNHNS and CDR2 is SASEGT. The length of the CDR3 is 14 residues. In nucleotides, the CDR3 is TGTGCCAGCAGCCGAGGGGGGGCGAACACTGAAGCTTTCTTT. As protein: CASSRGGANTEAFF.

V is TRBV23-1 and J is TRBJ2-3; no reliable D call. TRBV23-1 is treated as an ORF (open reading frame) with a function not yet certain. V was shortened by 1 base and J by 4 bases, with 6 bases between the two germline ends. This CDR3 is built from 13 residues. The CDR3 reads CASSQYSSDTQYF. The CDR3 DNA reads as TGCGCCAGCAGTCAATACAGCTCAGATACGCAGTATTTT.

The genes are TRBV19 and TRBJ1-2, with 7 bases aligning to TRBD1. CDR3 length equals 13 residues. The germline V gene encodes CDR1 LNHDA and CDR2 SQIVND (reference sequence). V gave up 2 bases and J gave up 10 bases; unmatched junction bases: 7. The CDR3 loop is CASSILEGTDYTF. Written as DNA, the CDR3 is TGTGCCAGTAGTATATTGGAAGGGACAGACTACACCTTC.

The rearrangement uses TRBV7-2 and TRBJ2-3; no clear D. V lost 1 base and J 6 bases, leaving 8 bases between the germline ends. CDR3 length: 13 amino acids. Germline-derived CDR1 and CDR2 are SGHTA and FQGNSA. The CDR3 coding sequence is TGTGCCAGCAGCTTAGAGAGGAGCGATACGCAGTATTTT. This gives the protein CASSLERSDTQYF.

Only one count was recorded for this clone. The chain links TRBV7-9 to TRBJ2-7; D possibly corresponds to TRBD1 (6 bases). The CDR3 sequence is 13 residues long. The germline CDR1 and CDR2 sequences are SEHNR and FQNEAQ (reference sequence). Trimming removed 3 bases at V and 7 bases at J, with 13 bases between. The chain's CDR3 is CASSFTQGWEQYF. DNA for the CDR3: TGTGCCAGCAGCTTTACGCAGGGGTGGGAGCAGTACTTC. The whole variable domain, remainder taken from reference TRBV7-9 and TRBJ2-7, is DTGVSQNPRHKITKRGQNVTFRCDPISEHNRLYWYRQTLGQGPEFLTYFQNEAQLEKSRLLSDRFSAERPKGSFSTLEIQRTEQGDSAMYLCASSFTQGWEQYFGPGTRLTVT.

V usage is TRBV5-4 and J usage is TRBJ2-6; D is perhaps TRBD2 (6 bases). The V end lost 4 bases, the J end lost 0 bases, and 8 bases lay between the germline ends. The germline CDR1 and CDR2 sequences are SGHNT and YYREEE (reference sequence). The CDR3 runs 15 residues. The CDR3 nucleotides read TGTGCCAGCAGCGCGGGGAACTCTGGGGCCAACGTCCTGACTTTC. It translates to CASSAGNSGANVLTF.

This clone was seen a few times. V usage is TRBV30 and J usage is TRBJ1-2; D is ambiguous. Germline V gene data show CDR1 as GTSNPN and CDR2 as SVGIG (reference sequence). The CDR3 has 10 residues. In nucleotides, the CDR3 is TGTGCTTTACGCCAGAATGGCTACACCTTC. This gives the protein CALRQNGYTF.

The chain joins TRBV29-1 to TRBJ2-3; TRBD2 might be the D (6 bases). CDR1 is SQVTM and CDR2 is ANQGSEA in the germline V gene. Trimming cost V 4 bases and J 3 bases, with 11 bases left between them. The CDR3 has 13 amino acids. The CDR3 spells CSVVRLATDTQYF. The CDR3 bases are TGCAGCGTTGTGCGGCTAGCGACAGATACGCAGTATTTT.

This clone is a singleton in its sample. The chain carries TRBV28 and TRBJ1-4, with no clear D. Germline CDR1 reads MDHEN; CDR2 reads SYDVKM. V was cut by 3 bases and J by 7 bases, with 15 bases left in between. The CDR3 spans 15 residues. The CDR3 here is CASSFVRREGEKLFF. CDR3 sequence (DNA): TGTGCCAGCAGTTTTGTAAGGAGAGAGGGTGAAAAACTGTTTTTT.

This chain uses TRBV6-5 with TRBJ2-5; 8 bases are a match to TRBD1. CDR3 length equals 14 residues. Germline-derived CDR1 and CDR2 are MNHEY and SVGAGI. With V trimmed by 4 bases and J by 5 bases, 6 bases remained unmatched. The CDR3 protein is CASSSGGAPETQYF. The CDR3 DNA sequence: TGTGCCAGCAGTTCAGGGGGCGCCCCGGAGACCCAGTACTTC.